This T cell receptor (beta chain) was documented in a study of spatial heterogeneity in lung cancer (dated by TCRdb to the late 2010s). In the study overall: Beta-chain transcripts were consistently detected in greater numbers than alpha-chain transcripts, which likely reflected higher beta-chain transcript abundance. TCR repertoire features were related to nonsynonymous mutation counts determined by whole-exome sequencing of tumor tissue. Both alpha and beta chains were TCR-sequenced in samples taken at surgery, namely 220 tumor regions, under 80 matched nontumor lung samples and 56 PBMC samples. In the raw uncorrected reads, each unique combination of TCR and UMI appeared more than ten times on average. The study quantitatively compared TCR alpha and beta repertoires across multiple tumor regions, matched nontumor lung and blood in non-small cell lung cancer. Overall results and qualifications from the work: Confirming at a functional level the hypothesis that regional TCRs recognize regional mutations was considered to require additional single-cell paired TCR alpha and beta sequencing. Ubiquitous expanded tumor TCRs were found in blood more often at tumor resection than at routine follow-up.

This clonotype was seen ten or more times. Its target antigen remains unknown. Base qualities were left out, and no much larger clone turns up one base away. Interpreted using the paper, the time point label stands for: sample taken at primary tumor resection. TCR sequencing used whole RNA extracted from tumor and nontumor lung tissue, or from cryopreserved PBMC samples, without cell sorting. The donors were 70 or so patients from the lung TRACERx cohort who had early-stage, untreated non-small cell lung cancer. Only patients with enough RNA available from two or more tumor regions were chosen for TCR sequencing. The protocol used for the library was 5' RACE. The sequencer listed for this sample is NextSeq 500. The TCR library protocol attached a unique molecular identifier to each TCR cDNA molecule to allow correction of PCR and sequencing errors. The authors' analysis ran thus. TCR identification, UMI-based error correction and CDR3 extraction were all carried out with Decombinator tools. Expanded TCRs were defined as those above a frequency of 2 per 1,000, corresponding to the top 1% of the tumor frequency distribution. Renyi diversity was computed with the R vegan package after each repertoire had been subsampled 100 times to 5,000 TCRs. CDR3 similarity networks were built from amino acid triplet string-kernel similarity, connecting CDR3s with pairwise similarity above 0.82. TCRdb trimmed public reads at Q25 via fastp, called clones via MiXCR and kept in-frame beta chains. Rows matching on CDR3 protein sequence are summarized as one entry with the most common DNA and genes. None of the V and J calls come from the authors' own analysis; TCRdb made them. Within this sample are 19,000 or so distinct CDR3 sequences, with 20% to 25% of them counted one time only. Approximately 18% of the sample belongs to the ten largest clones.

This receptor was taken from a female donor with early-stage non-small cell lung cancer. The specimen comprised PBMCs, sampled at surgery.

The CDR3 corresponds to CASSLIGGEDTQYF. Read as DNA, the sequence is TGTGCCAGCAGCCTAATCGGGGGCGAAGATACGCAGTATTTT. The V and J segments used are TRBV5-5 and TRBJ2-3; the D gene is perhaps TRBD1 or TRBD2, as each covers 6 bases. V gives up 4 bases and J gives up 5 bases, and the segment between their germline ends measures 14 bases. Via the germline V gene (reference sequence), CDR1 is SGHKS and CDR2 YYEKEE. Measured from the cysteine to the phenylalanine, the CDR3 is 14 residues long. The only DNA kept is the CDR3, 42 bases in frame from the first base.